Described below is a single TCR beta chain sequence and its context. Enrollment of patients from Seattle took place during active infection, with longitudinal follow-up. Original processing notes: Scientists estimated how many nucleated cells there were by amplifying reference gene primers. Measured with immunoSEQ multiplex PCR; TCRdb has only the in-frame clones, and not every one. The V and J calls and clone size come from that table; D and trimming were worked out from the DNA. The profile shows roughly 130,000 clones, over 80% of them singletons. These data originate in a study of blood T cell repertoires in COVID-19. The V end lost 8 bases, the J end lost 0 bases, and 14 bases lay between the germline ends. This CDR3 is built from 15 residues. Germline V gene lookup returns CDR1 SNHLY and CDR2 FYNNEI.

The material sequenced was peripheral blood. The sequence derives from a man aged 30-40 years with COVID-19, enrolled during active disease. The rearrangement links TRBV2 to TRBJ1-5; no firm D call. CDR3 nucleotides: TGTGCCAGCCAGCTTTCGGGAAATAGCAATCAGCCCCAGCATTTT. Amino acid sequence: CASQLSGNSNQPQHF. The full variable domain, in which reference TRBV2 and TRBJ1-5 provide the parts outside the CDR3, is EPEVTQTPSHQVTQMGQEVILRCVPISNHLYFYWYRQILGQKVEFLVSFYNNEISEKSEIFDDQFSVERPDGSNFTLKIRSTKLEDSAMYFCASQLSGNSNQPQHFGDGTRLSIL.